The 4 T cell receptor beta chains below all came from one sample that was sequenced in a study of glioma-infiltrating T cells after dendritic cell vaccination. TCRdb's copy holds only in-frame clones and misses some; the assay was immunoSEQ multiplex PCR. The sample lists about 67,000 clones, 81% occurring once. This specimen consisted of blood, obtained before dendritic cell vaccination. These receptors all stem from a human donor with glioblastoma.

The rearrangement uses TRBV6-6 and TRBJ1-5, with D possibly matching TRBD1 (6 bases). With 5 bases removed from V and 3 bases from J, the gap between germline ends came to 11 bases. The CDR3 loop spans 14 amino acids. Germline V gene data show CDR1 as MNHNY and CDR2 as SVGAGI (reference sequence). The chain's CDR3 is CASSGQIDNQPQHF. The CDR3 nucleotides read TGTGCCAGCAGTGGACAGATTGACAATCAGCCCCAGCATTTT.

The chain couples TRBV5-1 to TRBJ1-2, with unresolved D. Trimming cost V 3 bases and J 5 bases, with 17 bases left between them. The germline gives CDR1 SGHRS, CDR2 YFSETQ. The CDR3 extends over 15 amino acids. Here the CDR3 DNA reads TGCGCCAGCAGCTCCAGCGGGGAACCGGGATATGGCTACACCTTC. It specifies CASSSSGEPGYGYTF.

This chain uses TRBV5-4 with TRBJ1-4; D might be TRBD1 (5 bases). The CDR3 has 14 residues. V shed 6 bases and J shed 11 bases, with 20 bases lying between them. CDR1 is SGHNT and CDR2 is YYREEE in the germline V gene (reference sequence). This CDR3 is CASNSRDLGGKLFF. In nucleotides, the CDR3 is TGTGCCAGCAACTCCCGGGACCTGGGGGGGAAACTGTTTTTT.

The chain joins TRBV30 to TRBJ2-3; 9 nucleotides agree with TRBD1. This CDR3 contains 15 residues. CDR1 is GTSNPN and CDR2 is SVGIG in the germline V gene (reference sequence). The V segment lost 4 bases and the J segment 6 bases; nucleotides outside the gene matches: 11. This chain's CDR3 is CAWTTGTGKGDTQYF. In DNA form, the CDR3 reads TGTGCCTGGACCACCGGGACAGGGAAAGGTGATACGCAGTATTTT.